This TCR beta chain was recovered during a study of blood T cell repertoires in COVID-19. Libraries were prepared by immunoSEQ multiplex PCR; TCRdb keeps only in-frame clonotypes and omits some of them. This table has more than 40,000 clones, 70% to 90% appearing once. The CDR3 consists of 15 residues. With 4 bases clipped from V and 0 bases from J, the junction kept 3 bases outside the gene matches. From germline, CDR1 is KGHSH and CDR2 LQKENI. Sequencing was carried out using peripheral blood. The V call is TRBV18, the J call TRBJ2-1; TRBD1 agrees at 7 bases. The sequence was collected from a human donor in a cohort sampled during active COVID-19. The donor label of this sample is uncertain. This CDR3 is CASSRPGGSYNEQFF. The CDR3 DNA reads as TGTGCCAGCTCACGACCAGGGGGCTCCTACAATGAGCAGTTCTTC.